The sequence of this T cell receptor beta chain was determined in a study of cytomegalovirus exposure and HLA in healthy donors. Assay: immunoSEQ multiplex PCR; the TCRdb copy retains only in-frame clones and omits some. The sample records about 98,000 clones, around 85% being singletons. Trimming removed 5 bases from V and 5 bases from J, with 9 bases in between. This CDR3 has 12 residues. The V gene's germline CDR1 is SEHNR and CDR2 FQNEAQ (reference sequence). There are a few counts of this clone. The chain recombines TRBV7-9 with TRBJ2-5, with D unresolved. This receptor was identified in a woman aged 30 to 39 in good health and CMV-seronegative. Sample: PBMCs. The CDR3 bases are TGTGCCAGCAGCAGAATGCGGGAGACCCAGTACTTC. It codes for CASSRMRETQYF.